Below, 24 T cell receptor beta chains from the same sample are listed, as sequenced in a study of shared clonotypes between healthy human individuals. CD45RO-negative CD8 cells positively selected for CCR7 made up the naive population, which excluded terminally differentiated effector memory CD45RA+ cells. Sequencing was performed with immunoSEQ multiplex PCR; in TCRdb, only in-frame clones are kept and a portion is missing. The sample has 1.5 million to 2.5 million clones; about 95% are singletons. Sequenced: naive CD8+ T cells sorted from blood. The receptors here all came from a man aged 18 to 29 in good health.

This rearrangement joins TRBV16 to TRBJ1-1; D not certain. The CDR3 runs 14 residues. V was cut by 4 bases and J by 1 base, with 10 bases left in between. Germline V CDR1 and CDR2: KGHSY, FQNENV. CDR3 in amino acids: CASSPDGWNTEAFF. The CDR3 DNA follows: TGTGCCAGCAGCCCGGACGGATGGAACACTGAAGCTTTCTTT.

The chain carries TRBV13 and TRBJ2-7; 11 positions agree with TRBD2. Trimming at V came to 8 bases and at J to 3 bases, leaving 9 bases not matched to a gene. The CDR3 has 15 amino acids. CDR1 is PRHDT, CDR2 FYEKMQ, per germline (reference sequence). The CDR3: CASAFGTSGGYEQYF. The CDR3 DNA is TGTGCCAGCGCCTTCGGCACTAGCGGGGGCTACGAGCAGTACTTC.

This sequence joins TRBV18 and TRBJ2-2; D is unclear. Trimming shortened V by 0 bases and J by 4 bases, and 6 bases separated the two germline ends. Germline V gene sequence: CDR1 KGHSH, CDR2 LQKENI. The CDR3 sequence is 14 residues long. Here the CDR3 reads CASSPPLGTGELFF. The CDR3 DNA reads TGTGCCAGCTCACCACCGCTGGGCACCGGGGAGCTGTTTTTT.

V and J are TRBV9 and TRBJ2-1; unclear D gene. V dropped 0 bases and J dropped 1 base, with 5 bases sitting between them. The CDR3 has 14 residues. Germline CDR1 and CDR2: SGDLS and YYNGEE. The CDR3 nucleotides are TGTGCCAGCAGCGTAGCAACATCCTACAATGAGCAGTTCTTC. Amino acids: CASSVATSYNEQFF.

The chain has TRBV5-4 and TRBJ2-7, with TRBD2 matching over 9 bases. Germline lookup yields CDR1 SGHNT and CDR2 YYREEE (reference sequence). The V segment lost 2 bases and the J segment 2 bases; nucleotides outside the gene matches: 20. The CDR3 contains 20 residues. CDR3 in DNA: TGTGCCAGCAGCTTTAGAGATAGCGGGACTAGCCTTTACTTTACCTACGAGCAGTACTTC. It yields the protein CASSFRDSGTSLYFTYEQYF.

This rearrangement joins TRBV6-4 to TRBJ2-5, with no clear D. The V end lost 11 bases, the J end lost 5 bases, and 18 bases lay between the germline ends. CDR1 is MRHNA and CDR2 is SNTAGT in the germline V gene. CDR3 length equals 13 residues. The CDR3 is CARTWGIMETQYF. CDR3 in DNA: TGTGCCCGCACCTGGGGAATTATGGAGACCCAGTACTTC.

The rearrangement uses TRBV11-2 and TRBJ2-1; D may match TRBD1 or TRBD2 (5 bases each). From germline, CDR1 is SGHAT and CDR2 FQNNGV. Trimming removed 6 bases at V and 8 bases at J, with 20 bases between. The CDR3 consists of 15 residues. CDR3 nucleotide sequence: TGTGCCAGCAGTTCCACCTGGGACCGCCTGGATGAGCAGTTCTTC. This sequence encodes CASSSTWDRLDEQFF. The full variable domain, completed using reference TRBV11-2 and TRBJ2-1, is EAGVAQSPRYKIIEKRQSVAFWCNPISGHATLYWYQQILGQGPKLLIQFQNNGVVDDSQLPKDRFSAERLKGVDSTLKIQPAKLEDSAVYLCASSSTWDRLDEQFFGPGTRLTVL.

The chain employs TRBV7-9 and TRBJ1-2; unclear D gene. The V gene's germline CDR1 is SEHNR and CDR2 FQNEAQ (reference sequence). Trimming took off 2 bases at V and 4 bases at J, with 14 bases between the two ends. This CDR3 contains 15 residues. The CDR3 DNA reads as TGTGCCAGCAGCTTATCTAGTTCGGGGTTCTATGGCTACACCTTC. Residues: CASSLSSSGFYGYTF.

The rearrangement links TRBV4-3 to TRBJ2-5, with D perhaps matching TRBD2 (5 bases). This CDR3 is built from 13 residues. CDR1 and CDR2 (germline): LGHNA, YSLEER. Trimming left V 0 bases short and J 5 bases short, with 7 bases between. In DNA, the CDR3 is TGCGCCAGCAGCCAAGAAGGGAGTGAGACCCAGTACTTC. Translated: CASSQEGSETQYF.

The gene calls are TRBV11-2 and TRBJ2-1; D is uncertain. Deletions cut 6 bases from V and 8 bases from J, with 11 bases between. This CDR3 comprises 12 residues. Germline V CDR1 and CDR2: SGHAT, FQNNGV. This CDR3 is CASSVNGDEQFF. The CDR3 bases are TGTGCCAGCAGTGTGAATGGGGATGAGCAGTTCTTC.

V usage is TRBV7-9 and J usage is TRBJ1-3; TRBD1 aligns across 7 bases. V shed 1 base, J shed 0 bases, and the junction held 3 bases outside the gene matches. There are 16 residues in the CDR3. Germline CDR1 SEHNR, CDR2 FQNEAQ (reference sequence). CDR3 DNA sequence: TGTGCCAGCAGCTTAGAAGGGACAGTCTCTGGAAACACCATATATTTT. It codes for CASSLEGTVSGNTIYF.

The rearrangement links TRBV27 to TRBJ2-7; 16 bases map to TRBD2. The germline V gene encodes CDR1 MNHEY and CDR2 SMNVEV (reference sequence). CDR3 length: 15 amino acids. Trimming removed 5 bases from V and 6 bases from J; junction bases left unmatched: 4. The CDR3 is CASSGTSGGAGEQYF. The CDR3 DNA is TGTGCCAGCAGTGGGACTAGCGGGGGGGCCGGCGAGCAGTACTTC.

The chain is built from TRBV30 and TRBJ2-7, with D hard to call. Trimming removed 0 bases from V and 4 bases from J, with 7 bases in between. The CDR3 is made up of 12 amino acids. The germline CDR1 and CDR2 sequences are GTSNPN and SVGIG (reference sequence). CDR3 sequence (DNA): TGTGCCTGGAGTGTATTTGCTTACGAGCAGTACTTC. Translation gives CAWSVFAYEQYF.

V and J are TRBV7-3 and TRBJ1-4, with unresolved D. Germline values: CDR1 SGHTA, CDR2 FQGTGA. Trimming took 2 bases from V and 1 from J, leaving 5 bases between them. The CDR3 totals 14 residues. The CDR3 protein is CASSLGGTNEKLFF. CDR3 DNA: TGTGCCAGCAGCTTAGGAGGAACTAATGAAAAACTGTTTTTT. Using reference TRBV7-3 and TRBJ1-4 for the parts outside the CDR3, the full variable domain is GAGVSQTPSNKVTEKGKYVELRCDPISGHTALYWYRQSLGQGPEFLIYFQGTGAADDSGLPNDRFFAVRPEGSVSTLKIQRTERGDSAVYLCASSLGGTNEKLFFGSGTQLSVL.

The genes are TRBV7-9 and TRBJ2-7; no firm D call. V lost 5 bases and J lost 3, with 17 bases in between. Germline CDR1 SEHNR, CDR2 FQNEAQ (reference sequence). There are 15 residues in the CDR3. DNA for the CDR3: TGTGCCAGCAGCCCCCCGGAGCGTTTGGGCTACGAGCAGTACTTC. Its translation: CASSPPERLGYEQYF. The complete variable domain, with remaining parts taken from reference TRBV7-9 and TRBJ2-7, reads DTGVSQNPRHKITKRGQNVTFRCDPISEHNRLYWYRQTLGQGPEFLTYFQNEAQLEKSRLLSDRFSAERPKGSFSTLEIQRTEQGDSAMYLCASSPPERLGYEQYFGPGTRLTVT.

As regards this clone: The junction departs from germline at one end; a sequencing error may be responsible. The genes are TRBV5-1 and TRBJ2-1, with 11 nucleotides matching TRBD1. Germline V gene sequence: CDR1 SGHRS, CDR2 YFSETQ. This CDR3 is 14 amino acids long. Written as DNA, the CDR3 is TGCGCCAGCAGTTTGGGACAGGGGGGCAATGAGCAGTTCTTC. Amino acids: CASSLGQGGNEQFF.

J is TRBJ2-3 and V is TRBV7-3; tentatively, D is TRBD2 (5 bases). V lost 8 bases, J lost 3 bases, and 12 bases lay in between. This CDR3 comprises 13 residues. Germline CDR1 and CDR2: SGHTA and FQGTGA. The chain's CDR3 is CASDRDSTDTQYF. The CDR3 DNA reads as TGTGCCAGCGATCGGGATAGTACAGATACGCAGTATTTT.

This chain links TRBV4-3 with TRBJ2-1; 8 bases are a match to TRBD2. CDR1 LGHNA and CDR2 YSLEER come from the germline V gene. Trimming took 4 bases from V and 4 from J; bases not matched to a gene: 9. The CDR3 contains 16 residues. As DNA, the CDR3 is TGCGCCAGCAGCCCGGGAGGGGAAGATCTTTACAATGAGCAGTTCTTC. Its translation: CASSPGGEDLYNEQFF.

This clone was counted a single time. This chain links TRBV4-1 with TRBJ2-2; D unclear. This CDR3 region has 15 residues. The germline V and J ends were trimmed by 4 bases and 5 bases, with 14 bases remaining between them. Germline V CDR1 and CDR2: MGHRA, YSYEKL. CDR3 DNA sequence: TGCGCCAGCAGCCTCCCGCGGATATCGACCGGGGAGCTGTTTTTT. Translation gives CASSLPRISTGELFF.

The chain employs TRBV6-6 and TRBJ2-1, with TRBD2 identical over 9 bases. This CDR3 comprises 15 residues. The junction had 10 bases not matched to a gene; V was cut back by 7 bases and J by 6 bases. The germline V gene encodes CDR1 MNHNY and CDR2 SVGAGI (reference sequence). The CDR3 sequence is CASIYPGTSFNEQFF. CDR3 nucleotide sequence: TGTGCCAGCATATATCCCGGGACTAGCTTCAATGAGCAGTTCTTC.

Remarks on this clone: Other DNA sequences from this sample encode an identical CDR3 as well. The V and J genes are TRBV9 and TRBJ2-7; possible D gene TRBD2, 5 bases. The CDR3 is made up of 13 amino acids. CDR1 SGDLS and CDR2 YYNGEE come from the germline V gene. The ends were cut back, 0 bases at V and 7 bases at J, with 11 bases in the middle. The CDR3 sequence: CASSVGAGGEQYF. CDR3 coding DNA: TGTGCCAGCAGCGTAGGTGCGGGTGGGGAGCAGTACTTC.

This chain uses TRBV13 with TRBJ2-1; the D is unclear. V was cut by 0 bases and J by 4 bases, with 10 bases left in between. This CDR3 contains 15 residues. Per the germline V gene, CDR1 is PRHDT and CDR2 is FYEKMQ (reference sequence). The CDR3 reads CASSLGPGPYNEQFF. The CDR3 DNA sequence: TGTGCCAGCAGCTTAGGCCCAGGACCTTACAATGAGCAGTTCTTC. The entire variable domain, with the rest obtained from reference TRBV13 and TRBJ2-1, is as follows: AAGVIQSPRHLIKEKRETATLKCYPIPRHDTVYWYQQGPGQDPQFLISFYEKMQSDKGSIPDRFSAQQFSDYHSELNMSSLELGDSALYFCASSLGPGPYNEQFFGPGTRLTVL.

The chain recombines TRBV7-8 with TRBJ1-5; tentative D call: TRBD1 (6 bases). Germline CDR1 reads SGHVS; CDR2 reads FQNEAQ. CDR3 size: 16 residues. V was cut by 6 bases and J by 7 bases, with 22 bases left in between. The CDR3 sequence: CASSWEGGVSEQPQHF. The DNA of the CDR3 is TGTGCCAGCAGTTGGGAGGGGGGGGTGTCGGAACAGCCCCAGCATTTT.

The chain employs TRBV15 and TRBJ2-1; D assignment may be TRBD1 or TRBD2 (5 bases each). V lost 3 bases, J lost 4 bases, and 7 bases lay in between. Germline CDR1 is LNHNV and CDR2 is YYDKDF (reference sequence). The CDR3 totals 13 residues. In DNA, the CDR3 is TGTGCCACCAGCAGGAGGGGATACAATGAGCAGTTCTTC. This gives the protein CATSRRGYNEQFF.